The present T cell receptor beta chain was sequenced within a study of shared clonotypes between healthy human individuals. Turning to the study itself: Per-donor plates numbered three CD4 naive, three CD4 memory, two CD8 naive and one CD8 memory. General observations from the study: Memory subsets generally showed lower estimated richness than naive subsets. Only blood was sampled; tissue repertoires likely differ.

The data were produced by immunoSEQ multiplex PCR, yet TCRdb's version contains in-frame clones alone and is incomplete. The sample includes approximately 2,000,000 clones, around 93% of them seen just once. The CDR3 has 12 amino acids. CDR1 is SEHNR, CDR2 FQNEAQ, per germline (reference sequence). V was trimmed by 3 bases and J by 8 bases, leaving 8 bases between them. Naive CD8 populations comprised CD45RO-negative cells positively selected for CCR7, excluding terminally differentiated effector memory CD45RA+ cells. About this clone itself: Its cognate antigen is unknown. This sample includes further DNA sequences coding for the same CDR3.

The receptor was derived from a young man in good health. Some clones in this sample may be carry-over from other donors' samples. The chain joins TRBV7-9 to TRBJ2-1; tentative D call: TRBD2 (5 bases). The sample taken for sequencing was naive CD8+ T cells from PBMCs. The CDR3: CASSFGVDEQFF. The CDR3 DNA follows: TGTGCCAGCAGCTTCGGGGTCGATGAGCAGTTCTTC.